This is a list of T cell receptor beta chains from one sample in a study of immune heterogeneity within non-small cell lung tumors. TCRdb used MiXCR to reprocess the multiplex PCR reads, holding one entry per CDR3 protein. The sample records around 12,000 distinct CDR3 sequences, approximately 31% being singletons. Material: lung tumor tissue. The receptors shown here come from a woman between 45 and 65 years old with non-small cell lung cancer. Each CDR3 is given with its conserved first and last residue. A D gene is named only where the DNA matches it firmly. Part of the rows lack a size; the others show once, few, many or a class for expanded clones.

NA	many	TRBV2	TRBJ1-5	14	TGTGCCAGCAGTTGGTCAGATAGCAATCAGCCCCAGCATTTT	CASSWSDSNQPQHF
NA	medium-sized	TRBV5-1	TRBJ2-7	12	TGCGCCAGCAGCTTGGCCGGGAGCGAGCAGTACTTC	CASSLAGSEQYF
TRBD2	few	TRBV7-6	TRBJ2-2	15	TGTGCCAGCAGTGATTGGCTAGCGGAGACCGGGGAGCTGTTTTTT	CASSDWLAETGELFF
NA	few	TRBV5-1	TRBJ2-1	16	TGCGCCAGCAGCCGACTGGGGACAAATTATTACAATGAGCAATTCTTC	CASSRLGTNYYNEQFF
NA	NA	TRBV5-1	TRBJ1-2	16	TGCGCCAGCAGCCCGGACCAGGGCTTGAGGGGTGATGGCTACACCTTC	CASSPDQGLRGDGYTF
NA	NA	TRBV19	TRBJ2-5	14	TGTGCCAGTAGTAAACGGGGGCACCAAGAGACCCAGTACTTC	CASSKRGHQETQYF
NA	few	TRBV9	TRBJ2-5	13	TGTGCCAGCAGCGTAGAAGGTTTTGAGACCCAGTACTTC	CASSVEGFETQYF
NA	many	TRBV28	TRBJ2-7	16	TGTGCCAGCAGTCCTCCGGATAGCGGAGACTATTACGAGCAGTACTTC	CASSPPDSGDYYEQYF
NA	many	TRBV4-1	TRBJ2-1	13	TGCGCCAGCAGCTTCAGTCGTTACAATGAGCAGTTCTTC	CASSFSRYNEQFF
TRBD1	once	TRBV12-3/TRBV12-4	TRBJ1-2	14	TGTGCCAGCAGTTTCCGACAGGGGTACGAAGGCTACACCTTC	CASSFRQGYEGYTF
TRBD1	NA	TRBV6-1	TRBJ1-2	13	TGTGCCAGCAGTCCAGACAGGGTCGACGGCTACACCTTC	CASSPDRVDGYTF
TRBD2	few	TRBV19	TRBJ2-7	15	TGTGCCAGTAGTGCCTGGACTAGCGGCTCCTACGAGCAGTACTTC	CASSAWTSGSYEQYF
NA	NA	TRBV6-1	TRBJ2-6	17	TGTGCCAGCAGTGAAGCCCTCGGGGGCTATGGGGCCAACGTCCTGACTTTC	CASSEALGGYGANVLTF
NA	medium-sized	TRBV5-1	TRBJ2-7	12	TGCGCCAGCAGCTCAACAGGGTACGAGCAGTACTTC	CASSSTGYEQYF
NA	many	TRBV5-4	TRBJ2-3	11	TGTGCCAGCAGCAGCACAGATACGCAGTATTTT	CASSSTDTQYF
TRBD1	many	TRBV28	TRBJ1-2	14	TGTGCCAGCAGCCCCGGGACAGGGGTCTATGGCTACACCTTC	CASSPGTGVYGYTF
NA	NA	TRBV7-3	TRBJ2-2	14	TGTGCCAGCAGCTTAAATAGGGCTGCCGGGGAGCTGTTTTTT	CASSLNRAAGELFF
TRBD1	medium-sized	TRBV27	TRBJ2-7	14	TGTGCCAGCAAACAGGGAAGGGGGCCTGACGAGCAGTACTTC	CASKQGRGPDEQYF
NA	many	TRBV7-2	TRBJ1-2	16	TGTGCCAGCAGCTCTAGGGTTGCAGGTAGTAACTATGGCTACACCTTC	CASSSRVAGSNYGYTF
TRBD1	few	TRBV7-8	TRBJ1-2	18	TGTGCCAGCAGCCGGACGACCGGGACAGGGGGGCTTAACTATGGCTACACCTTC	CASSRTTGTGGLNYGYTF
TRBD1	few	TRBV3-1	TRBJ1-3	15	TGTGCCAGCAGTCACAGGGGTGCGTCTGGAAACACCATATATTTT	CASSHRGASGNTIYF
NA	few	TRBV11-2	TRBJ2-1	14	TGTGCCAGCAGCTCTCCCTCGGCCACAAATGGGCAGTTCTTC	CASSSPSATNGQFF
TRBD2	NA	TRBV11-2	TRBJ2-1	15	TGTGCCAGCAGCTTAGTTGCGGGAGGGCCGCGTGAGCAGTTCTTC	CASSLVAGGPREQFF
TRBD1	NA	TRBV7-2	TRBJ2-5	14	TGTGCCTGCCGAGGGGGCCAAGTTTGGGAGACCCAGTACTTC	CACRGGQVWETQYF
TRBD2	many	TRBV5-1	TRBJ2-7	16	TGCGCCAGCAGCTTGGGTCAAGCGGGGAGCTCCTACGAGCAGTACTTC	CASSLGQAGSSYEQYF
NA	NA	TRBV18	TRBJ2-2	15	TGTGCCAGCTCACCAGTGGCAGGGTACACCGGGGAGCTGTTTTTT	CASSPVAGYTGELFF
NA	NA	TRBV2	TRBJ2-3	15	TGTGCCAGCAGTGATCCGAGGAATGGCACAGATACGCAGTATTTT	CASSDPRNGTDTQYF